This record concerns one TCR beta chain sequence. The length of the CDR3 is 15 residues. Germline-derived CDR1 and CDR2 are SGHTA and FQGNSA. The V gene end was trimmed by 1 base and the J gene end by 2 bases; junction bases not matched to a gene: 4. The data were taken from a study of blood T cell repertoires in COVID-19. Looking at the study overall: Samples representing acute and convalescent COVID-19 were sourced from the United States, Italy and Spain. From T cells, B-cell-depleted T cells, or PBMCs came the material, which was cDNA or gDNA.

Original processing notes: Amplification of reference gene primers was used by the study to estimate nucleated cell counts. Assay used: immunoSEQ multiplex PCR; TCRdb lists only in-frame clones, some missing. That table furnishes V, J and clone size, whereas the DNA furnished D and trimming. This table has some 150,000 clones, about four fifths appearing once. The material sequenced was peripheral blood. The sequence was obtained from a human donor in a cohort sampled during active COVID-19. The chain couples TRBV7-2 to TRBJ2-7; the match to TRBD2 covers 8 bases. The CDR3 coding sequence is TGTGCCAGCAGCTTAGACCCCGGGGGGGCCTACGAGCAGTACTTC. Translating gives CASSLDPGGAYEQYF.